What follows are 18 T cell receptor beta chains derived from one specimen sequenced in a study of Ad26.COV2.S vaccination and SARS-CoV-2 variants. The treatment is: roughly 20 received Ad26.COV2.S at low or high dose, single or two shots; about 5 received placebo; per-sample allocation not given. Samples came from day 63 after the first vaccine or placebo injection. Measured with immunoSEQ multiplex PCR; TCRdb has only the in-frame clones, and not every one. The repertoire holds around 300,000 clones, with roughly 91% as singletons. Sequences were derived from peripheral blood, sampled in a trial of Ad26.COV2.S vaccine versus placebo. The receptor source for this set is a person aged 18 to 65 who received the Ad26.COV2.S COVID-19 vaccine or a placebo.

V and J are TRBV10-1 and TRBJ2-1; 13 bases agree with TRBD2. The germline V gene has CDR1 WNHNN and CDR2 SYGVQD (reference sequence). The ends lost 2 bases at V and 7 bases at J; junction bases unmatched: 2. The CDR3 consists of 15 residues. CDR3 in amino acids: CASSEGLAGANEQFF. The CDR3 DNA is TGCGCCAGCAGTGAGGGACTAGCGGGAGCGAATGAGCAGTTCTTC.

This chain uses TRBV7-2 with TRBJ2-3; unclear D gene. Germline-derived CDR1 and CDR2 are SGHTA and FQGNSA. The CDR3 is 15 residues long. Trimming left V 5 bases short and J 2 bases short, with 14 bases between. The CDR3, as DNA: TGTGCCAGCAGCGTAGAAAAGCCTTACACAGATACGCAGTATTTT. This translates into CASSVEKPYTDTQYF.

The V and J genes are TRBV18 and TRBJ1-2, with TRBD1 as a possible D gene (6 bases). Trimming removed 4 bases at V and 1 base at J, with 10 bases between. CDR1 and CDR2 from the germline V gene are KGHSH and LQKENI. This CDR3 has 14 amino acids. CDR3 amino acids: CASSLDRFNYGYTF. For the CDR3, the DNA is TGTGCCAGCTCACTTGACAGGTTTAACTATGGCTACACCTTC.

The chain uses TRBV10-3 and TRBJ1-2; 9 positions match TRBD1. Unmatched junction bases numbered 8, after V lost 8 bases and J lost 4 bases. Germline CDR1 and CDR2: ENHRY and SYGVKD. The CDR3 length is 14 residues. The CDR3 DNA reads TGTGCCATCGGACAGGGGCTACCCTTCTATGGCTACACCTTC. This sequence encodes CAIGQGLPFYGYTF.

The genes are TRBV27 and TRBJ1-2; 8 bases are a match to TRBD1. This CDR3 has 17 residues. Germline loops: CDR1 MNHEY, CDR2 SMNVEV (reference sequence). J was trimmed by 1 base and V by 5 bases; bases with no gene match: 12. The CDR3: CASSATPGTGGNYGYTF. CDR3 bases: TGTGCCAGCAGTGCTACCCCTGGGACAGGTGGTAACTATGGCTACACCTTC.

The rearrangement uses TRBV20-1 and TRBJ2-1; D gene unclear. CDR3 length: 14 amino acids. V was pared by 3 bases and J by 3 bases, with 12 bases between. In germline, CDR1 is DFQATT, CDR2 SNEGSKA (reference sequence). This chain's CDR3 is CSASRPGLYNEQFF. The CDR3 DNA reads TGCAGTGCTAGTAGGCCAGGTCTCTACAATGAGCAGTTCTTC.

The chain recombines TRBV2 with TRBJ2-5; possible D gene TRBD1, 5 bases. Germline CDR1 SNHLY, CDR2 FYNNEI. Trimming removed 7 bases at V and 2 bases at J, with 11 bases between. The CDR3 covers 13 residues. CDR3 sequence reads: CASITTEQETQYF. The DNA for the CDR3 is TGTGCCAGCATCACGACAGAACAAGAGACCCAGTACTTC.

The CDR3 loop reads CASSLAGREMNTEAFF. The DNA for the CDR3 is TGTGCCAGCAGCTTGGCCGGCAGAGAGATGAACACTGAAGCTTTCTTT. This chain connects TRBV5-6 to TRBJ1-1; D gene unclear. Germline values: CDR1 SGHDT, CDR2 YYEEEE. CDR3 length: 16 amino acids. Trimming removed 0 bases from V and 0 bases from J, with 12 bases in between.

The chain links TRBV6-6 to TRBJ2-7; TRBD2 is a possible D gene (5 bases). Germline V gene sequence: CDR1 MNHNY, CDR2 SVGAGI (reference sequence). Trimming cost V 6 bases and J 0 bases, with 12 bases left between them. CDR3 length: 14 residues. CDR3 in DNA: TGTGCCAGCAGCCCCTCAGCGGCCTCCTACGAGCAGTACTTC. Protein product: CASSPSAASYEQYF.

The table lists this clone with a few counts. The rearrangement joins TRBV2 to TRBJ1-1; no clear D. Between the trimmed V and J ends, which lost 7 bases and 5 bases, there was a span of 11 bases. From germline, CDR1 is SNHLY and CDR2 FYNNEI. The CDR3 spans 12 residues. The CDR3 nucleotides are TGTGCCAGCAAGGACGGGGATACTGAAGCTTTCTTT. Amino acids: CASKDGDTEAFF.

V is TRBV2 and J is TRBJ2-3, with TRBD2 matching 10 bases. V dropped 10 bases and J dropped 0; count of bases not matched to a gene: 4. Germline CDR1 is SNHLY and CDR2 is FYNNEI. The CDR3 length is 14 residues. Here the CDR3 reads CANATSGSTDTQYF. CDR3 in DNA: TGTGCCAACGCGACTAGCGGGAGCACAGATACGCAGTATTTT.

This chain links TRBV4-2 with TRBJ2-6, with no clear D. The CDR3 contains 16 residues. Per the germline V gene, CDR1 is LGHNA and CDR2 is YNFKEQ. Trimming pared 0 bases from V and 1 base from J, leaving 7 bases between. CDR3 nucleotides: TGTGCCAGCAGCCAAGATCCACATTCTGGGGCCAACGTCCTGACTTTC. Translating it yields CASSQDPHSGANVLTF.

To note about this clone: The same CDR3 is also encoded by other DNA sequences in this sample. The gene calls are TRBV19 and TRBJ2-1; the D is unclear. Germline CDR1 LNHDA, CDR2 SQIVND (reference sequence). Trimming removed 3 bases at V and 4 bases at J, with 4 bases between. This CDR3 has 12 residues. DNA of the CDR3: TGTGCCAGTAGTATGGGATACAATGAGCAGTTCTTC. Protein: CASSMGYNEQFF.

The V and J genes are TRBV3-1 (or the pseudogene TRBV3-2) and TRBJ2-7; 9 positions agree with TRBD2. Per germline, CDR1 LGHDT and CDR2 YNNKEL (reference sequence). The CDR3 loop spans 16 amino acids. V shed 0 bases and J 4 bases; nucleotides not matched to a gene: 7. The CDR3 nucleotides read TGTGCCAGCAGCCAAGAGACCGGGACTAGCTTGTACGAGCAGTACTTC. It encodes CASSQETGTSLYEQYF.

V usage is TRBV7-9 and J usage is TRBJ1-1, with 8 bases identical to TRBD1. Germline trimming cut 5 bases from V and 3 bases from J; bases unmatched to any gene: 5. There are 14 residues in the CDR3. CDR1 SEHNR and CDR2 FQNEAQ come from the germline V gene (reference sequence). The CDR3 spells CASSPVRGHTEAFF. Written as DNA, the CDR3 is TGTGCCAGCAGCCCGGTCAGGGGGCACACTGAAGCTTTCTTT. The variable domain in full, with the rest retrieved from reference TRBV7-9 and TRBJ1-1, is DTGVSQNPRHKITKRGQNVTFRCDPISEHNRLYWYRQTLGQGPEFLTYFQNEAQLEKSRLLSDRFSAERPKGSFSTLEIQRTEQGDSAMYLCASSPVRGHTEAFFGQGTRLTVV.

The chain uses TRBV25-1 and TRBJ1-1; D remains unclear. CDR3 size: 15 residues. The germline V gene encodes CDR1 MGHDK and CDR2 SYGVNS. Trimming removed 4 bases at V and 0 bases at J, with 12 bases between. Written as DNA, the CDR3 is TGTGCCAGCAGTGCCCAGGCTCCCTTGAACACTGAAGCTTTCTTT. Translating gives CASSAQAPLNTEAFF.

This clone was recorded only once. CDR3 bases: TGTGCCACCAGACTGCTCTCTGGAAACACCATATATTTT. This codes for CATRLLSGNTIYF. This chain connects TRBV15 to TRBJ1-3, with D hard to call. The CDR3 runs 13 residues. Germline values: CDR1 LNHNV, CDR2 YYDKDF (reference sequence). Trimming pared 6 bases from V and 0 bases from J, leaving 6 bases between. Supplemented by reference TRBV15 and TRBJ1-3, the full variable domain reads DAMVIQNPRYQVTQFGKPVTLSCSQTLNHNVMYWYQQKSSQAPKLLFHYYDKDFNNEADTPDNFQSRRPNTSFCFLDIRSPGLGDTAMYLCATRLLSGNTIYFGEGSWLTVV.

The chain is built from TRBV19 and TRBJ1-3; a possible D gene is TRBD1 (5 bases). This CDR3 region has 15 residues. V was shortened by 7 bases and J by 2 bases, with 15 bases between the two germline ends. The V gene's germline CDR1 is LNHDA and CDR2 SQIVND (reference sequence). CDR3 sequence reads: CASTLSGTAGNTIYF. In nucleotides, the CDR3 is TGTGCCAGTACCTTATCCGGGACGGCTGGAAACACCATATATTTT.